The clone carrying this TCR beta chain occurred many times. Antigen unknown. Through Arm-PCR of CDR3 regions and iRepertoire HTBI primers, TCR beta libraries were built. MiXCR, run by TCRdb on the multiplex PCR reads, gives a single entry per CDR3 protein. The sample includes around 250,000 distinct CDR3 sequences, 20% of them seen just once. Time point described: newly diagnosed GD, antithyroid drugs for less than 3 months. PBMCs provided the RNA from which the TCR library was made. With EDTA tubes as the receptacles, nine milliliters of peripheral blood were drawn. With 4 bases clipped from V and 2 bases from J, the junction kept 7 bases outside the gene matches. The CDR3 sequence is 17 residues long. Germline CDR1 and CDR2: SGDLS and YYNGEE. This specimen comes from a study of regulatory T cells in long-lasting Graves disease. Study-level background: Antithyroid drugs had been given to newly diagnosed Graves' patients for under 3 months.

Notes on the study in general: A reduction in accuracy may have resulted from the small sample size.

Source: peripheral blood mononuclear cells (PBMCs), taken at new diagnosis, from a patient treated with antithyroid drugs. This TCR was sampled from a female donor with Graves disease. The V call is TRBV9, the J call TRBJ2-5; 14 positions match TRBD2. The CDR3 DNA follows: TGTGCCAGCAGCAAAGGGACTAGCGGGGGATTACAAGAGACCCAGTACTTC. Amino acids: CASSKGTSGGLQETQYF.